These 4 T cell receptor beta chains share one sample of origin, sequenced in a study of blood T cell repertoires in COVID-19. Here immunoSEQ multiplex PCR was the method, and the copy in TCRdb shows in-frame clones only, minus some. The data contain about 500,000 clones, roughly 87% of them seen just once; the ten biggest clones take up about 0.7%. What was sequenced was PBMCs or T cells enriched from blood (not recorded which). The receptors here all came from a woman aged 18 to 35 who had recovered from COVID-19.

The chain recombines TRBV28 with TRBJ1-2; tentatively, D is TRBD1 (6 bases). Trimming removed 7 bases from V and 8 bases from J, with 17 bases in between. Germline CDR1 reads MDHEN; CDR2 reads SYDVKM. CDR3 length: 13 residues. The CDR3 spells CASIPYAGGGYTF. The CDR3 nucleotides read TGTGCCAGCATCCCCTATGCGGGGGGCGGCTACACCTTC.

CDR3 sequence reads: CASSSRTRDTYEQYF. The CDR3 DNA follows: TGTGCCAGTAGTTCCCGGACTAGGGACACCTACGAGCAGTACTTC. The V gene is TRBV19, the J gene TRBJ2-7; the D gene is possibly TRBD2 (7 bases). Germline loops: CDR1 LNHDA, CDR2 SQIVND (reference sequence). With 5 bases removed from V and 2 bases from J, the gap between germline ends came to 16 bases. This CDR3 spans 15 amino acids. The full variable domain, in which reference TRBV19 and TRBJ2-7 provide the parts outside the CDR3, is DGGITQSPKYLFRKEGQNVTLSCEQNLNHDAMYWYRQDPGQGLRLIYYSQIVNDFQKGDIAEGYSVSREKKESFPLTVTSAQKNPTAFYLCASSSRTRDTYEQYFGPGTRLTVT.

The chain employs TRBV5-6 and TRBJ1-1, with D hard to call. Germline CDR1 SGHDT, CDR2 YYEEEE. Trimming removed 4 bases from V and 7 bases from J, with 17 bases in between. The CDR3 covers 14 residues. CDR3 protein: CASSPFREANEAFF. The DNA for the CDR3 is TGTGCCAGCAGCCCCTTTAGGGAGGCAAATGAAGCTTTCTTT.

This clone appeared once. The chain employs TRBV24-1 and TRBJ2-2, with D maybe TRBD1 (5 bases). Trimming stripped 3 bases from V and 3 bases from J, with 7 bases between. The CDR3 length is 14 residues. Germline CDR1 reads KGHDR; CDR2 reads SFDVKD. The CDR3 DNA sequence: TGTGCCACCAGTGATCAACAGGACACCGGGGAGCTGTTTTTT. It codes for CATSDQQDTGELFF.